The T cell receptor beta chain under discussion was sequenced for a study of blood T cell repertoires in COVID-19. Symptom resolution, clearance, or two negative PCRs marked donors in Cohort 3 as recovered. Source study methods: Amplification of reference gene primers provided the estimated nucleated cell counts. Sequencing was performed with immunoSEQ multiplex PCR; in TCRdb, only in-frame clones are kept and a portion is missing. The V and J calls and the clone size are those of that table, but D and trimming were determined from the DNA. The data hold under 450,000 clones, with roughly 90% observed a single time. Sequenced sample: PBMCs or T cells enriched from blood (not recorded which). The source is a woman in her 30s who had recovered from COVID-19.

The CDR3 region has the DNA TGTGCCAGCAGTACTAGCTCCTACGAGCAGTACTTC. This encodes CASSTSSYEQYF. The chain carries TRBV28 and TRBJ2-7, with D possibly TRBD2 on 5 matching bases. The V gene lost 5 bases and the J gene lost 0 bases, with 5 bases spanning the gap. Germline assignment: CDR1 MDHEN and CDR2 SYDVKM. The CDR3 has 12 residues.